This T cell receptor beta chain was sequenced during a study of T cell changes during pregnancy in multiple sclerosis. The protocol was immunoSEQ multiplex PCR, while the TCRdb copy is restricted to in-frame clones and leaves out a portion. The sample carries about 64,000 clones, over 95% recorded once. Germline CDR1 and CDR2: MNHEY and SMNVEV (reference sequence). The CDR3 is 18 amino acids. Losses at the gene ends were 2 bases for V and 0 bases for J; bases not matched to a gene: 9. This sample comprised CD8+ T cells from peripheral blood mononuclear cells, obtained after pregnancy. This receptor was taken from a female donor with multiple sclerosis, enrolled in a pregnancy study. J is TRBJ1-1 and V is TRBV27; 10 nucleotides align to TRBD1. Here the CDR3 reads CASSLGSRDRGLNTEAFF. In DNA, the CDR3 is TGTGCCAGCAGTTTAGGAAGTAGGGACAGGGGTTTGAACACTGAAGCTTTCTTT.